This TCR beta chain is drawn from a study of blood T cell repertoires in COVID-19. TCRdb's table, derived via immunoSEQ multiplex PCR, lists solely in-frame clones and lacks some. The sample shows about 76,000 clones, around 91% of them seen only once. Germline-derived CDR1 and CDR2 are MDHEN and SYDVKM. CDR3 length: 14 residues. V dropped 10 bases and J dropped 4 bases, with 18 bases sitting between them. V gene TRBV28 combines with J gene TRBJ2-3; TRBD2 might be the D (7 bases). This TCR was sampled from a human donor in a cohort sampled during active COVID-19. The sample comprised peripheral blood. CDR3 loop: CANLQGGMADTQYF. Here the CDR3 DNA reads TGTGCCAACCTACAGGGAGGGATGGCAGATACGCAGTATTTT.